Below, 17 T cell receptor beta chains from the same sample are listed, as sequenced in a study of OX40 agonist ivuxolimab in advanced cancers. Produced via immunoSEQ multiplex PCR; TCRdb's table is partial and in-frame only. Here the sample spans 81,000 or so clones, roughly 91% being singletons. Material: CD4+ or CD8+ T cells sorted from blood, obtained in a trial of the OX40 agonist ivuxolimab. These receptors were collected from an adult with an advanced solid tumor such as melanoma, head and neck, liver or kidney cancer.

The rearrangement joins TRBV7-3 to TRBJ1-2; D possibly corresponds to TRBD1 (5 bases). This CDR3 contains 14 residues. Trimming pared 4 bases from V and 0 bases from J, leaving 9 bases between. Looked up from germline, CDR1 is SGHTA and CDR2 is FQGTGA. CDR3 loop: CASSSSTANYGYTF. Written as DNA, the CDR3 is TGTGCCAGCAGCTCTTCGACAGCTAACTATGGCTACACCTTC. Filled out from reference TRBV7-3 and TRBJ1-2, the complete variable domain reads GAGVSQTPSNKVTEKGKYVELRCDPISGHTALYWYRQSLGQGPEFLIYFQGTGAADDSGLPNDRFFAVRPEGSVSTLKIQRTERGDSAVYLCASSSSTANYGYTFGSGTRLTVV.

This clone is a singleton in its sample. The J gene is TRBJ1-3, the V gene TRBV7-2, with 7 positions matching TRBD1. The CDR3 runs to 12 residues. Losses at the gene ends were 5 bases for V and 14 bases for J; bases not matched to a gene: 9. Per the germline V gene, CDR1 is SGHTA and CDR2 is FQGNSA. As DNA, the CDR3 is TGTGCCAGCAGCCAATCCGGGACAGTCCTATATTTT. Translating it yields CASSQSGTVLYF.

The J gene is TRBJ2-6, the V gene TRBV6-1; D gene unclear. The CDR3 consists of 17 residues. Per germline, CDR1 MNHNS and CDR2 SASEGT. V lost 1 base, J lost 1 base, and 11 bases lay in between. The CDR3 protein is CASSEVDGRSGANVLTF. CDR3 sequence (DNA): TGTGCCAGCAGTGAAGTCGATGGGCGTTCTGGGGCCAACGTCCTGACTTTC.

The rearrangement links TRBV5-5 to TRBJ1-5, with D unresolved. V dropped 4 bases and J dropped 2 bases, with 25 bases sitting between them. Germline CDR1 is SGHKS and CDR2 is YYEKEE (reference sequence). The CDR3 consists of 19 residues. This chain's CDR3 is CASSVPGSHDPRGNQPQHF. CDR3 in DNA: TGTGCCAGCAGCGTACCGGGTTCACATGACCCCCGGGGCAATCAGCCCCAGCATTTT.

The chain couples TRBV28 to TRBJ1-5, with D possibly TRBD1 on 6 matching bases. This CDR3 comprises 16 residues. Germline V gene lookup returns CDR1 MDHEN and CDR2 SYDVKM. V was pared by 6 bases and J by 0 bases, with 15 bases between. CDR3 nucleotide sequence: TGTGCCAGCAGGGAGGGGGGACCCCATAGCAATCAGCCCCAGCATTTT. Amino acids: CASREGGPHSNQPQHF.

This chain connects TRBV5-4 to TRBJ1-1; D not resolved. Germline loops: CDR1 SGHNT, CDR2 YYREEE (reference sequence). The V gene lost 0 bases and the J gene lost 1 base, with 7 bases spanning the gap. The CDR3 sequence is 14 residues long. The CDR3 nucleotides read TGTGCCAGCAGCTTGGGACGGGCGAACACTGAAGCTTTCTTT. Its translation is CASSLGRANTEAFF.

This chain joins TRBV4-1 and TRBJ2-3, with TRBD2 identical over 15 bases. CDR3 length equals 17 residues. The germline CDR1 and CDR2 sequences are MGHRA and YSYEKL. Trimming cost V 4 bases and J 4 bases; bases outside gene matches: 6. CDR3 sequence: CASSRGLAGGPPDTQYF. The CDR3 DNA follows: TGCGCCAGCAGCCGAGGACTAGCGGGGGGGCCGCCAGATACGCAGTATTTT.

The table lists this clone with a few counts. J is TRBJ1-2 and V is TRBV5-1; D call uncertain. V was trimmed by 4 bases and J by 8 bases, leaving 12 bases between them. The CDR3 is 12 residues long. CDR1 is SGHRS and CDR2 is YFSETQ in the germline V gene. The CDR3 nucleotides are TGCGCCAGCAGCCCCCACAGAGAGGGCTACACCTTC. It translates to CASSPHREGYTF. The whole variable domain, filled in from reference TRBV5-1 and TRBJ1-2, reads KAGVTQTPRYLIKTRGQQVTLSCSPISGHRSVSWYQQTPGQGLQFLFEYFSETQRNKGNFPGRFSGRQFSNSRSEMNVSTLELGDSALYLCASSPHREGYTFGSGTRLTVV.

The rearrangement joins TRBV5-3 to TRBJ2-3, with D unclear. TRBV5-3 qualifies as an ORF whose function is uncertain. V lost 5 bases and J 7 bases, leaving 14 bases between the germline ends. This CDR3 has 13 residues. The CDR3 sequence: CARRPKVVHTQYF. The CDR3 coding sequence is TGTGCCAGAAGGCCTAAAGTTGTGCATACGCAGTATTTT.

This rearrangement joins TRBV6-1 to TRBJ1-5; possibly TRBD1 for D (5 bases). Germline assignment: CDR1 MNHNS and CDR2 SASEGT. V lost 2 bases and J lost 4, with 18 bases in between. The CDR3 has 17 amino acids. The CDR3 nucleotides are TGTGCCAGCAGTGAAAGGGACGGAAGAGGACTTAATCAGCCCCAGCATTTT. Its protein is CASSERDGRGLNQPQHF.

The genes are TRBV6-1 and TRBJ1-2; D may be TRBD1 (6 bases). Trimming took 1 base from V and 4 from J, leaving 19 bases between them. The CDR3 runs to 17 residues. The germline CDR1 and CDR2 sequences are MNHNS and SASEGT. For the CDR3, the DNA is TGTGCCAGCAGTGAAGGATGGGGGGGGCGCGACGGCTATGGCTACACCTTC. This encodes CASSEGWGGRDGYGYTF.

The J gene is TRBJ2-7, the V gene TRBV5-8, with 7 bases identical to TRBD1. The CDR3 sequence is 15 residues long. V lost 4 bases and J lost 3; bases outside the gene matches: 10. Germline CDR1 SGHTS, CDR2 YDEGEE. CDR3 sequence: CASSTGQQRGYEQYF. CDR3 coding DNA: TGTGCCAGCAGCACGGGACAGCAACGGGGCTACGAGCAGTACTTC.

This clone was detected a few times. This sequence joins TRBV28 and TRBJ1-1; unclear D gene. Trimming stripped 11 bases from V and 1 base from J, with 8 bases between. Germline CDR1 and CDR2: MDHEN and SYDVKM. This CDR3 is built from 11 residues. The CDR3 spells CAAQRNTEAFF. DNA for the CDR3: TGTGCCGCCCAGAGGAACACTGAAGCTTTCTTT.

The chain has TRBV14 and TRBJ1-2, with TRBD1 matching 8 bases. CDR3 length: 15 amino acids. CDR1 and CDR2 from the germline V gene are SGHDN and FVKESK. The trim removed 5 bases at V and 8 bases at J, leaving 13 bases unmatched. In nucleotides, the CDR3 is TGTGCCAGCAGCTCCAAGTCTCAGGGGGCATACGGCTACACCTTC. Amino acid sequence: CASSSKSQGAYGYTF.

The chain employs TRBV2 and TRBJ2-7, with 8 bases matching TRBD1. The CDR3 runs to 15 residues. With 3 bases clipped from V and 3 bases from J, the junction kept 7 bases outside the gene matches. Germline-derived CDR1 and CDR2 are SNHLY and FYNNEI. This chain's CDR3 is CASSEQAGQDYEQYF. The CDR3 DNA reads TGTGCCAGCAGTGAGCAGGCGGGACAGGACTACGAGCAGTACTTC.

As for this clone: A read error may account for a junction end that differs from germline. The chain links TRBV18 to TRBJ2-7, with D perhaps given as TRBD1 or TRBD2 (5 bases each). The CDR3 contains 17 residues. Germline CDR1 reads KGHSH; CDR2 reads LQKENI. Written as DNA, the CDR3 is TGTGCCAGCTCATCACCCAGACACCGGGACGCTAACTACGAGCAGTACTTC. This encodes CASSSPRHRDANYEQYF.

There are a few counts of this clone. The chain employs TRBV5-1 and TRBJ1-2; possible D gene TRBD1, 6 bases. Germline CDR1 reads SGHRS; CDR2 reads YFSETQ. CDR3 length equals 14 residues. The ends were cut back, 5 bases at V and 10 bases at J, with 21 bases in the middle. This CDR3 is CASRPPGVLTSYTF. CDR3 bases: TGCGCCAGCAGACCCCCAGGGGTTTTGACCTCCTACACCTTC. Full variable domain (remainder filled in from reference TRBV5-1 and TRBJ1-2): KAGVTQTPRYLIKTRGQQVTLSCSPISGHRSVSWYQQTPGQGLQFLFEYFSETQRNKGNFPGRFSGRQFSNSRSEMNVSTLELGDSALYLCASRPPGVLTSYTFGSGTRLTVV.